The source of this TCR beta chain is a study of tumor-infiltrating lymphocytes in oesophageal squamous cell carcinoma. Germline CDR1 and CDR2: MDHEN and SYDVKM. The CDR3 loop spans 15 amino acids. One entry per CDR3 protein results from TCRdb running MiXCR on the PCR reads. The profile covers 15,000 to 20,000 distinct CDR3 sequences, with 44% appearing a single time and about 42% taken by the ten largest. The chain has TRBV28 and TRBJ2-1, with TRBD2 matching 15 bases. The J call may be wrong; the DNA end is better matched by TRBJ2-7. The TCR was taken from a female donor with esophageal squamous cell carcinoma. The sample taken for sequencing was blood. CDR3 region: CASTRGLAGGYEQYF. CDR3 nucleotides: TGTGCCAGCACCCGGGGACTAGCGGGAGGCTACGAGCAGTACTTC.